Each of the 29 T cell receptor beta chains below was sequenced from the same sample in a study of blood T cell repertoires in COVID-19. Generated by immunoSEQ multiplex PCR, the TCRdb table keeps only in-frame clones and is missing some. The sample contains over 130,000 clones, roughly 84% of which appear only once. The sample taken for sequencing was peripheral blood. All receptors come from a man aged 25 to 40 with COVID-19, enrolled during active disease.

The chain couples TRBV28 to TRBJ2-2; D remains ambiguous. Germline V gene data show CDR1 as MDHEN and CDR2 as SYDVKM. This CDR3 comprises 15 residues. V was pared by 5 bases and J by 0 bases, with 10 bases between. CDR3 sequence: CASSARTPNTGELFF. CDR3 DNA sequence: TGTGCCAGCAGTGCGCGTACGCCGAACACCGGGGAGCTGTTTTTT.

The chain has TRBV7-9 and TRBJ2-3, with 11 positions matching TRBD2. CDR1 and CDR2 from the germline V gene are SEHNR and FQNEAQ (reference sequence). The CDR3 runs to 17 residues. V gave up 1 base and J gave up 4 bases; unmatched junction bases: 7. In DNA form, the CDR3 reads TGTGCCAGCAGCTTAGGGGTAGCGGGAGGGCCCCCAGATACGCAGTATTTT. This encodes CASSLGVAGGPPDTQYF.

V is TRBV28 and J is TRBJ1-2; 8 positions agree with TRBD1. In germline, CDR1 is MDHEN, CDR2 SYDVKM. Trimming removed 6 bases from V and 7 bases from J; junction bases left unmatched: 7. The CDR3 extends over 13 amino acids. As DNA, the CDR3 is TGTGCCAGCAGGATAGCAGGGGGCTCTGGCTACACCTTC. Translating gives CASRIAGGSGYTF.

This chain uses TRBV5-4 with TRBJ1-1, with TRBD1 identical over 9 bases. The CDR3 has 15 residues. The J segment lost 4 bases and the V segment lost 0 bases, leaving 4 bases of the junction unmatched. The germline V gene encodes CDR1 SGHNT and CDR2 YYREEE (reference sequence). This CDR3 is CASSLVTGGGTEAFF. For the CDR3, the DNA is TGTGCCAGCAGCTTGGTGACAGGGGGGGGCACTGAAGCTTTCTTT. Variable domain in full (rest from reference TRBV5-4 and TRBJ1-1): ETGVTQSPTHLIKTRGQQVTLRCSSQSGHNTVSWYQQALGQGPQFIFQYYREEENGRGNFPPRFSGLQFPNYSSELNVNALELDDSALYLCASSLVTGGGTEAFFGQGTRLTVV.

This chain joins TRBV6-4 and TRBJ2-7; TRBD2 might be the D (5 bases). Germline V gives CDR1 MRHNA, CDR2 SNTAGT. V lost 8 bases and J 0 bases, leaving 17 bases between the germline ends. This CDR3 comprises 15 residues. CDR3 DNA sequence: TGTGCCAGCCGAAGGAAGGACTGGAGCTCCTACGAGCAGTACTTC. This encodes CASRRKDWSSYEQYF.

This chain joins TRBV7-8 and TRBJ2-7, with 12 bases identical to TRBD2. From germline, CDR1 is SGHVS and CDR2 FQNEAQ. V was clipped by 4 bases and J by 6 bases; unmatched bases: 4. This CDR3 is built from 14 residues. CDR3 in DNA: TGTGCCAGCAGCTCGACTAGCGGGAGACCCGAGCAGTACTTC. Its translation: CASSSTSGRPEQYF.

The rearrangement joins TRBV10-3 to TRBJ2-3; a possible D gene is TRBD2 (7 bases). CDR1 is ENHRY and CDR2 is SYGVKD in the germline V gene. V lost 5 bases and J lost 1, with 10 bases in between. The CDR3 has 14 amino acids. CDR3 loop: CAISRGAGTDTQYF. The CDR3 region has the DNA TGTGCCATCAGTCGGGGGGCGGGCACAGATACGCAGTATTTT.

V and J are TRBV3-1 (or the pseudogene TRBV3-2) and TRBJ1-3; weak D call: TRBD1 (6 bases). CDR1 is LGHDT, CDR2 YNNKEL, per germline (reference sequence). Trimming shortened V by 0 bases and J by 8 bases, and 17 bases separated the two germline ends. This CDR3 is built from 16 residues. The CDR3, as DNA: TGTGCCAGCAGCCAAGAACTGGGGCAGGGGTGGGACACCATATATTTT. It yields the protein CASSQELGQGWDTIYF.

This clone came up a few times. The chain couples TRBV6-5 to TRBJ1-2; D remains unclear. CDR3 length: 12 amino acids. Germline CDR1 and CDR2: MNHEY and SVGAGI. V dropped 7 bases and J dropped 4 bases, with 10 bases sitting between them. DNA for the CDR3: TGTGCCAGCATAGCCCGGGGCTATGGCTACACCTTC. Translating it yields CASIARGYGYTF.

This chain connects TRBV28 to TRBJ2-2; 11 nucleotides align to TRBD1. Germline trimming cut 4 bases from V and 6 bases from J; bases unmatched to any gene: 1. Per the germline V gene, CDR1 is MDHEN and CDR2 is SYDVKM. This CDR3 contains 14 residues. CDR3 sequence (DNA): TGTGCCAGCAGTTCGGGACAGGGGGCCGGGGAGCTGTTTTTT. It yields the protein CASSSGQGAGELFF. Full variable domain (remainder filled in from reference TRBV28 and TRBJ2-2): DVKVTQSSRYLVKRTGEKVFLECVQDMDHENMFWYRQDPGLGLRLIYFSYDVKMKEKGDIPEGYSVSREKKERFSLILESASTNQTSMYLCASSSGQGAGELFFGEGSRLTVL.

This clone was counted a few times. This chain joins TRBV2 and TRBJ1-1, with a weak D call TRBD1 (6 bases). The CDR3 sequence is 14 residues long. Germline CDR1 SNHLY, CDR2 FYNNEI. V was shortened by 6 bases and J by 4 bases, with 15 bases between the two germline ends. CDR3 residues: CASRAEGGGTEAFF. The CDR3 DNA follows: TGTGCCAGCAGGGCCGAGGGGGGGGGCACTGAAGCTTTCTTT.

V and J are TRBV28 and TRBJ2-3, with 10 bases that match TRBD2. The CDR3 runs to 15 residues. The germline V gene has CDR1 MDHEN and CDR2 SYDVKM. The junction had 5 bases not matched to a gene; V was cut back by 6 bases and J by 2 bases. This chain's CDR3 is CASSPSGRATDTQYF. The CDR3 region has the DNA TGTGCCAGCAGCCCGAGCGGGAGGGCCACAGATACGCAGTATTTT.

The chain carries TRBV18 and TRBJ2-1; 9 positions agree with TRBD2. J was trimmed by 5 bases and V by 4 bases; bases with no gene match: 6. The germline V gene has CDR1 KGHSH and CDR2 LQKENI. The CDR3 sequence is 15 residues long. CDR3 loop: CASSQRTSVNNEQFF. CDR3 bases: TGTGCCAGCTCACAGCGGACTAGCGTCAACAATGAGCAGTTCTTC.

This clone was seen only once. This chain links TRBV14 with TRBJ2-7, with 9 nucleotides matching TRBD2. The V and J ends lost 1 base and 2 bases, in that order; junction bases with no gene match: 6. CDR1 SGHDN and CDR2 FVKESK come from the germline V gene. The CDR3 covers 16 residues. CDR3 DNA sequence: TGTGCCAGCAGCCAAGGCTGGCGGGGGGGGGCCTACGAGCAGTACTTC. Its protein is CASSQGWRGGAYEQYF.

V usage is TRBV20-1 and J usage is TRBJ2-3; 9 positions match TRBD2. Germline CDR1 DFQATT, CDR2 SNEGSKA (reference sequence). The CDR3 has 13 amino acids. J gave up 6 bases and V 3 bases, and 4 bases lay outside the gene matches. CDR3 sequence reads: CSASGLALDTQYF. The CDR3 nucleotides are TGCAGTGCTAGTGGACTAGCGCTGGATACGCAGTATTTT.

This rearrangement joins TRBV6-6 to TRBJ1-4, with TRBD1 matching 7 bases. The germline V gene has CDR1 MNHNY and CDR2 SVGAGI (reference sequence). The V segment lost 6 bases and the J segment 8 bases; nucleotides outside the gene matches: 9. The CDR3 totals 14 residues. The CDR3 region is CASRGDSFREKLFF. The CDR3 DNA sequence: TGTGCCAGCAGGGGGGACAGCTTCAGGGAAAAACTGTTTTTT.

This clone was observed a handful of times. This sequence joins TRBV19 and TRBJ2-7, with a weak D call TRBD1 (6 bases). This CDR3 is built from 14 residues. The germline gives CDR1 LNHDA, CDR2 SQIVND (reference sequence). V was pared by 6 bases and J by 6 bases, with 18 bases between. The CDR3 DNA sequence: TGTGCCAGTAGGAAGGACAGTCCCGCGAGCGAGCAGTACTTC. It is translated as CASRKDSPASEQYF.

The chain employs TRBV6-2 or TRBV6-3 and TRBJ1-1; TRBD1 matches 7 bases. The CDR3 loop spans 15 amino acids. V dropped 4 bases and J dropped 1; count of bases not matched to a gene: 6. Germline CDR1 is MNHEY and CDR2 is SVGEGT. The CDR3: CASSSTGSWNTEAFF. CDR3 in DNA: TGTGCCAGCAGTTCGACAGGGAGCTGGAACACTGAAGCTTTCTTT.

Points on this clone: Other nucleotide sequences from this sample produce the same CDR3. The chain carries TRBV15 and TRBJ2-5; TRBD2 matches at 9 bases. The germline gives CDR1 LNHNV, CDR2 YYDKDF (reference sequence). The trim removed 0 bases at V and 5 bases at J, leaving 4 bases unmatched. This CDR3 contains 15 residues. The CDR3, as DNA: TGTGCCACCAGCAGAGAGGCGGGAGGGAGGGAGACCCAGTACTTC. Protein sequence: CATSREAGGRETQYF.

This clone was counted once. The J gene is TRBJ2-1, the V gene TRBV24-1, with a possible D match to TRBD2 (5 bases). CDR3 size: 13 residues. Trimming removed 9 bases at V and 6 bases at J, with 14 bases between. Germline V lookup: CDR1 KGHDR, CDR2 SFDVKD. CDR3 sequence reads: CATETSGLNEQFF. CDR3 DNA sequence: TGTGCCACCGAAACTAGTGGTCTCAATGAGCAGTTCTTC.

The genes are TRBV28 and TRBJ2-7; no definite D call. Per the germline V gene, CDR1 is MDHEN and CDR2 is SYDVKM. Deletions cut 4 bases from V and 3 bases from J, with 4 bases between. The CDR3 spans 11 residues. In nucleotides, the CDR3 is TGTGCCAGCAGTTCGTTCTACGAGCAGTACTTC. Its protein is CASSSFYEQYF.

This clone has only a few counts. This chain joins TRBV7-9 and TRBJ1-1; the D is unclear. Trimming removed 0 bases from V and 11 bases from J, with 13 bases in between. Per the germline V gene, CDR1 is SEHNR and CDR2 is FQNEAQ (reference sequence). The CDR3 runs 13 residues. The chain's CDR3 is CASSLASGVRAFF. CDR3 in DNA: TGTGCCAGCAGCTTAGCGTCGGGAGTTCGGGCTTTCTTT.

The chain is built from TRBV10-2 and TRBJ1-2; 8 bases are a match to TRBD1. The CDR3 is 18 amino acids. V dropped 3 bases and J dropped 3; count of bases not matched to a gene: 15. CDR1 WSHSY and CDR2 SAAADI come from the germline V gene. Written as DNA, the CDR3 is TGCGCCAGCAGTGAATCAGGCCAGGGGGCGAGAGGTTACTATGGCTACACCTTC. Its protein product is CASSESGQGARGYYGYTF.

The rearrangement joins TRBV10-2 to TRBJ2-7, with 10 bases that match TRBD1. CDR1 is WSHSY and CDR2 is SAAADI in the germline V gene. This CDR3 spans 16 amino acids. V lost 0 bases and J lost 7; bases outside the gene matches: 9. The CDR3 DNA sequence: TGCGCCAGCAGTGAGTCGTGGGGACAGGGGATATGGGAGCAGTACTTC. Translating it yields CASSESWGQGIWEQYF.

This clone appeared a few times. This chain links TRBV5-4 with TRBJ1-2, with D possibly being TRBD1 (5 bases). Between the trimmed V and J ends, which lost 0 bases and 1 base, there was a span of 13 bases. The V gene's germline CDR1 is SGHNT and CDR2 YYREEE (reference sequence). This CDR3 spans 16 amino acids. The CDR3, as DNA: TGTGCCAGCAGCTTGGACTTGCGGGGGGGTAACTATGGCTACACCTTC. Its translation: CASSLDLRGGNYGYTF.

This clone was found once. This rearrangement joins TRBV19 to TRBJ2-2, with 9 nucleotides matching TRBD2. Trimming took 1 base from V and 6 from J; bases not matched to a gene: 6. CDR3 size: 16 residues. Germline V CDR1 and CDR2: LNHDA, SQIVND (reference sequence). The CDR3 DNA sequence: TGTGCCAGTAGTATAGGGCGGGAGGGGCGATCCGGGGAGCTGTTTTTT. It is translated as CASSIGREGRSGELFF. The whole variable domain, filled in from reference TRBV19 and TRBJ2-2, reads DGGITQSPKYLFRKEGQNVTLSCEQNLNHDAMYWYRQDPGQGLRLIYYSQIVNDFQKGDIAEGYSVSREKKESFPLTVTSAQKNPTAFYLCASSIGREGRSGELFFGEGSRLTVL.

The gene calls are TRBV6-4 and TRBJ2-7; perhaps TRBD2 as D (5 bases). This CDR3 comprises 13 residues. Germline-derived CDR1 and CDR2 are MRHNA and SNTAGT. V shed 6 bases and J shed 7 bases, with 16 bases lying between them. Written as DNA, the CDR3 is TGTGCCAGCAGCCCGACTCCGACGGGGGAGCAGTACTTC. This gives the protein CASSPTPTGEQYF.

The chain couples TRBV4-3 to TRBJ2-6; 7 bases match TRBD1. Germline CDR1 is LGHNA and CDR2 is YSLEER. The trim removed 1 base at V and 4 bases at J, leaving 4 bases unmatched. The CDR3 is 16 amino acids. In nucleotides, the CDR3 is TGCGCCAGCAGCCAAGGTACAGGGGTCGGGGCCAACGTCCTGACTTTC. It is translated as CASSQGTGVGANVLTF.

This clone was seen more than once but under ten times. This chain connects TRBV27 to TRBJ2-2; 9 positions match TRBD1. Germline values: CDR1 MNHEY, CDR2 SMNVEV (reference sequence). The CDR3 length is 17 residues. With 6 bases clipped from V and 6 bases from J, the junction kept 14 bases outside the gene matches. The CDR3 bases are TGTGCCAGCAGACCAAACTTGGGGACAGGGATATCCGGGGAGCTGTTTTTT. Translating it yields CASRPNLGTGISGELFF.